One and the same sample provided the 6 T cell receptor beta chains below, sequenced in a study of radiotherapy plus CTLA-4 blockade in lung cancer. Sequenced by immunoSEQ multiplex PCR; TCRdb stores in-frame clones only, minus some. The sample gives about 83,000 clones, under 80% of which show up once; approximately 3.8% is in the top ten. This sample comprised peripheral blood, obtained from a patient treated with radiotherapy plus ipilimumab. The receptors originated from a human donor with non-small cell lung cancer who had a partial response to radiotherapy plus ipilimumab. Some clones in this sample may be carry-over from other donors' samples.

V is TRBV28 and J is TRBJ1-3; TRBD1 matches at 7 bases. The CDR3 covers 13 residues. Trimming took 6 bases from V and 2 from J; bases not matched to a gene: 1. The germline V gene encodes CDR1 MDHEN and CDR2 SYDVKM. The CDR3 coding sequence is TGTGCCAGCAGAACAGGGGCTGGAAACACCATATATTTT. Its translation is CASRTGAGNTIYF.

This chain links TRBV19 with TRBJ2-1, with 12 bases that match TRBD2. The CDR3 totals 21 residues. V trimming: 3 bases; J trimming: 0 bases; junction bases outside the gene matches: 15. The germline V gene encodes CDR1 LNHDA and CDR2 SQIVND (reference sequence). CDR3 sequence reads: CASSIPRASGRAPNSYNEQFF. The CDR3 coding sequence is TGTGCCAGTAGTATCCCTAGGGCTAGCGGGAGGGCCCCCAACTCCTACAATGAGCAGTTCTTC.

The chain uses TRBV28 and TRBJ1-1; 7 bases agree with TRBD1. Germline trimming cut 6 bases from V and 0 bases from J; bases unmatched to any gene: 13. The CDR3 spans 17 residues. The V gene's germline CDR1 is MDHEN and CDR2 SYDVKM. CDR3 nucleotides: TGTGCCAGCAGATCCACCGGGGACAGATATATGAACACTGAAGCTTTCTTT. It translates to CASRSTGDRYMNTEAFF.

J is TRBJ1-2 and V is TRBV28, with a weak D call TRBD1 (5 bases). CDR3 length equals 16 residues. Trimming took off 6 bases at V and 5 bases at J, with 22 bases between the two ends. In germline, CDR1 is MDHEN, CDR2 SYDVKM. The CDR3: CASSEHLWGSRYGYTF. The CDR3 nucleotides are TGTGCCAGCAGCGAGCATCTTTGGGGCAGCCGATATGGCTACACCTTC.

The rearrangement links TRBV18 to TRBJ2-1; TRBD2 might be the D (5 bases). This CDR3 has 14 residues. V lost 3 bases and J lost 6, with 12 bases in between. Germline assignment: CDR1 KGHSH and CDR2 LQKENI. DNA for the CDR3: TGTGCCAGCTCACCTCAACTAGGTCGCAATGAGCAGTTCTTC. Translated, it gives CASSPQLGRNEQFF.

CDR3 DNA: TGCGCCAGCAGCTTAGGAACGGGGGGGCCATACGAGCAGTACTTC. Its protein product is CASSLGTGGPYEQYF. The rearrangement links TRBV5-1 to TRBJ2-5; 8 bases match TRBD2. The J call may be faulty, since TRBJ2-7 better matches the DNA end. Germline CDR1 is SGHRS and CDR2 is YFSETQ. This CDR3 has 15 residues.